What follows are 15 T cell receptor beta chains derived from one specimen sequenced in a study of blood T cell repertoires in COVID-19. Generated by immunoSEQ multiplex PCR, the TCRdb table keeps only in-frame clones and is missing some. The profile covers over 110,000 clones, with approximately 87% appearing a single time and roughly 3.8% taken by the ten largest. The material sequenced was PBMCs or T cells enriched from blood (not recorded which). The receptor source for this set is a man aged 50-60 years in a cohort exposed to, infected with or recovered from COVID-19 (not recorded which).

V gene TRBV30 combines with J gene TRBJ2-1; the D is unclear. CDR1 and CDR2 (germline): GTSNPN, SVGIG (reference sequence). V was clipped by 5 bases and J by 9 bases, with 8 bases between them. This CDR3 region has 10 residues. The CDR3 DNA reads TGTGCCTGGGAACGAGGTGAGCAGTTCTTC. It is translated as CAWERGEQFF.

The chain recombines TRBV9 with TRBJ2-1; TRBD1 agrees at 9 bases. Per germline, CDR1 SGDLS and CDR2 YYNGEE. V lost 4 bases and J lost 5; bases outside the gene matches: 13. This CDR3 contains 17 residues. CDR3 bases: TGTGCCAGCAGCCCCTACCTCGGGGGACAGGGACACAATGAGCAGTTCTTC. Amino acid sequence: CASSPYLGGQGHNEQFF.

J is TRBJ1-1 and V is TRBV19; TRBD1 aligns across 10 bases. Germline CDR1 and CDR2: LNHDA and SQIVND (reference sequence). CDR3 length equals 14 residues. The junction had 3 bases not matched to a gene; V was cut back by 8 bases and J by 0 bases. The CDR3, as DNA: TGTGCCAGTGACGGGACAGGGGTGAACACTGAAGCTTTCTTT. It encodes CASDGTGVNTEAFF. The full variable domain, rest sourced from reference TRBV19 and TRBJ1-1, is DGGITQSPKYLFRKEGQNVTLSCEQNLNHDAMYWYRQDPGQGLRLIYYSQIVNDFQKGDIAEGYSVSREKKESFPLTVTSAQKNPTAFYLCASDGTGVNTEAFFGQGTRLTVV.

A single count supports this clone. The chain has TRBV6-5 and TRBJ1-1; maybe TRBD1 (5 bases). Between the trimmed V and J ends, which lost 6 bases and 0 bases, there was a span of 11 bases. CDR3 size: 14 residues. The germline CDR1 and CDR2 sequences are MNHEY and SVGAGI. CDR3: CASRPGMMNTEAFF. Here the CDR3 DNA reads TGTGCCAGCAGGCCAGGGATGATGAACACTGAAGCTTTCTTT.

This clone has more than one count but fewer than ten. The V gene is TRBV12-3 or TRBV12-4, the J gene TRBJ1-1; 8 bases line up with TRBD1. There are 13 residues in the CDR3. With 7 bases clipped from V and 5 bases from J, the junction kept 6 bases outside the gene matches. CDR3 sequence (DNA): TGTGCCAGCATCGGACAGGGAAGAACTGAAGCTTTCTTT. Protein: CASIGQGRTEAFF.

The chain combines TRBV4-3 with TRBJ1-5; the D is unclear. V shed 0 bases and J shed 7 bases, with 7 bases lying between them. The CDR3 has 13 residues. Germline values: CDR1 LGHNA, CDR2 YSLEER. The CDR3, as DNA: TGCGCCAGCAGCCAAGACGCGAGACAGCCCCAGCATTTT. This sequence encodes CASSQDARQPQHF.

V and J are TRBV14 and TRBJ1-4; perhaps TRBD1 as D (5 bases). The CDR3 has 13 residues. Germline loops: CDR1 SGHDN, CDR2 FVKESK. The V gene lost 3 bases and the J gene lost 8 bases, with 10 bases spanning the gap. CDR3 protein: CASSHRVNEKLFF. DNA for the CDR3: TGTGCCAGCAGCCACAGGGTAAACGAAAAACTGTTTTTT. Together with reference TRBV14 and TRBJ1-4, the CDR3 gives the full variable domain: EAGVTQFPSHSVIEKGQTVTLRCDPISGHDNLYWYRRVMGKEIKFLLHFVKESKQDESGMPNNRFLAERTGGTYSTLKVQPAELEDSGVYFCASSHRVNEKLFFGSGTQLSVL.

The chain links TRBV7-2 to TRBJ2-2; 10 bases fit TRBD2. The CDR3 extends over 16 amino acids. Trimming at V came to 1 base and at J to 7 bases, leaving 6 bases not matched to a gene. Looked up from germline, CDR1 is SGHTA and CDR2 is FQGNSA. Here the CDR3 reads CASSLDSGGSNGELFF. CDR3 coding DNA: TGTGCCAGCAGCTTAGATAGCGGGGGGTCGAACGGGGAGCTGTTTTTT.

The V gene is TRBV24-1, the J gene TRBJ2-2; possible D gene TRBD1, 5 bases. This CDR3 has 15 residues. V gave up 5 bases and J gave up 2 bases, with 11 bases separating them. Germline V gene data show CDR1 as KGHDR and CDR2 as SFDVKD. The CDR3 is CATSVSGINTGELFF. The CDR3 nucleotides are TGTGCCACCAGTGTTTCAGGGATAAACACCGGGGAGCTGTTTTTT.

This clone turned up a few times. The CDR3 DNA sequence: TGCGCCAGCAGCTTGCACGGCTCCTACGAGCAGTACTTC. It specifies CASSLHGSYEQYF. The chain links TRBV5-1 to TRBJ2-7; D remains ambiguous. Trimming took off 1 base at V and 0 bases at J, with 5 bases between the two ends. The CDR3 covers 13 residues. Germline V gene data show CDR1 as SGHRS and CDR2 as YFSETQ.

This clone occurred a few times. This chain joins TRBV2 and TRBJ1-3; no definite D call. This CDR3 contains 14 residues. CDR1 and CDR2 from the germline V gene are SNHLY and FYNNEI. Trimming removed 6 bases from V and 0 bases from J, with 9 bases in between. The CDR3 region is CASSEGRSGNTIYF. CDR3 sequence (DNA): TGTGCCAGCAGCGAGGGCCGCTCTGGAAACACCATATATTTT.

The rearrangement links TRBV10-3 to TRBJ2-7; possible D gene TRBD2, 5 bases. The CDR3 is 13 amino acids. V was pared by 0 bases and J by 5 bases, with 8 bases between. Germline V gives CDR1 ENHRY, CDR2 SYGVKD. The CDR3 sequence is CAISESPGDEQYF. CDR3 bases: TGTGCCATCAGTGAGTCGCCCGGGGACGAGCAGTACTTC.

This sequence joins TRBV6-5 and TRBJ1-2; a possible D gene is TRBD1 (5 bases). Germline CDR1 is MNHEY and CDR2 is SVGAGI. The ends were cut back, 4 bases at V and 1 base at J, with 13 bases in the middle. This CDR3 comprises 15 residues. The CDR3 protein is CASSSDTFLNYGYTF. The DNA of the CDR3 is TGTGCCAGCAGTTCGGACACATTCCTTAACTATGGCTACACCTTC.

The CDR3 spells CASSMVSGRLADTQYF. The CDR3 nucleotides are TGTGCCAGTAGTATGGTTAGCGGGAGACTCGCAGATACGCAGTATTTT. The gene calls are TRBV19 and TRBJ2-3, with 9 bases identical to TRBD2. Germline trimming cut 3 bases from V and 4 bases from J; bases unmatched to any gene: 8. The germline V gene has CDR1 LNHDA and CDR2 SQIVND (reference sequence). This CDR3 has 16 residues.

This clone came up once. The V call is TRBV11-2, the J call TRBJ2-2; the D gene is possibly TRBD1 (5 bases). This CDR3 has 12 residues. CDR1 and CDR2 (germline): SGHAT, FQNNGV. The germline V and J ends were trimmed by 5 bases and 5 bases, with 6 bases remaining between them. CDR3 amino acids: CASSPGTGELFF. The CDR3, as DNA: TGTGCCAGCAGCCCAGGGACCGGGGAGCTGTTTTTT.